A selection of T cell receptor beta chains follows, all from one sample in a study of control samples from healthy donors and cancer patients. The data were produced by immunoSEQ multiplex PCR, yet TCRdb's version contains in-frame clones alone and is incomplete. The top ten clones hold 1.1% to 1.5% of a sample with around 190,000 clones, more than 80% of them seen once. The sequenced sample was blood. Receptor source: a man aged 30 to 39 in good health. Both conserved end residues are trimmed from each CDR3. The order of the fields is V gene, J gene, CDR3 protein.

v_gene: TRBV2; j_gene: TRBJ2-6; CDR3aa: ASSRTGANVLT
v_gene: TRBV11-2; j_gene: TRBJ2-7; CDR3aa: ASSYSLGDEQY
v_gene: TRBV27; j_gene: TRBJ2-2; CDR3aa: ASSFGGNTGELF
v_gene: TRBV5-6; j_gene: TRBJ2-1; CDR3aa: ASSSTSGDQSSYNEQF
v_gene: TRBV15; j_gene: TRBJ2-3; CDR3aa: ATSRDPSRRSDTQY
v_gene: TRBV5-1; j_gene: TRBJ2-7; CDR3aa: ASSPDGIPYEQY
v_gene: TRBV4-1; j_gene: TRBJ1-2; CDR3aa: ASSHTTGDFNYGYT
v_gene: TRBV3-1/TRBV3-2; j_gene: TRBJ2-1; CDR3aa: ASSPGLAGVWEQF
v_gene: TRBV5-3; j_gene: TRBJ1-1; CDR3aa: ARSLGQNTEAF
v_gene: TRBV7-6; j_gene: TRBJ2-2; CDR3aa: ASRLETLNTGELF
v_gene: TRBV28; j_gene: TRBJ1-4; CDR3aa: ASSPLGAGLGEKLF
v_gene: TRBV20-1; j_gene: TRBJ2-5; CDR3aa: SAVEQETQY
v_gene: TRBV19; j_gene: TRBJ1-1; CDR3aa: ASSEDRGDTEAF
v_gene: TRBV7-2; j_gene: TRBJ1-5; CDR3aa: ASSTRWGNNQPQH
v_gene: TRBV9; j_gene: TRBJ2-1; CDR3aa: ASSVAPREGHNEQF
v_gene: TRBV4-1; j_gene: TRBJ2-6; CDR3aa: ASSQDAHSSSGANVLT
v_gene: TRBV27; j_gene: TRBJ2-1; CDR3aa: ASTPSGKSGLGRANEQF
v_gene: TRBV30; j_gene: TRBJ1-1; CDR3aa: AQWTGNTEAF
v_gene: TRBV3-1/TRBV3-2; j_gene: TRBJ2-7; CDR3aa: ASSQDSRGFHEQY
v_gene: TRBV20-1; j_gene: TRBJ1-2; CDR3aa: SADREGYT
v_gene: TRBV3-1/TRBV3-2; j_gene: TRBJ2-1; CDR3aa: ASSPLTSGGFNEQF
v_gene: TRBV2; j_gene: TRBJ1-2; CDR3aa: ASRRGRQYYGYT
v_gene: TRBV11-1; j_gene: TRBJ2-5; CDR3aa: ASSLAGSQETQY
v_gene: TRBV6-1; j_gene: TRBJ1-5; CDR3aa: ASSEWGKHQPQH
v_gene: TRBV5-1; j_gene: TRBJ1-2; CDR3aa: ASSLAPRGGEGYT
v_gene: TRBV29-1; j_gene: TRBJ2-3; CDR3aa: SVDPSGGTDTQY
v_gene: TRBV30; j_gene: TRBJ2-1; CDR3aa: AWSETSAYYNEQF
v_gene: TRBV10-1; j_gene: TRBJ1-1; CDR3aa: ASSEARAEAEAF
v_gene: TRBV7-9; j_gene: TRBJ1-1; CDR3aa: ASSLQGAGSTEAF
v_gene: TRBV7-9; j_gene: TRBJ1-4; CDR3aa: ASSPTVATNEKLF
v_gene: TRBV3-1/TRBV3-2; j_gene: TRBJ1-6; CDR3aa: ASSSQRRYNSPLH
v_gene: TRBV2; j_gene: TRBJ1-6; CDR3aa: ASSLPSGARNRPLH
v_gene: TRBV2; j_gene: TRBJ1-5; CDR3aa: ASRANQGSNQPQH
v_gene: TRBV7-8; j_gene: TRBJ1-2; CDR3aa: ASSPTGNYGYT
v_gene: TRBV30; j_gene: TRBJ1-6; CDR3aa: AWSEQRALH
v_gene: TRBV9; j_gene: TRBJ1-2; CDR3aa: ASSVGRGAYGYT
v_gene: TRBV5-1; j_gene: TRBJ2-7; CDR3aa: ASRSGTGGYEQY
v_gene: TRBV5-1; j_gene: TRBJ2-1; CDR3aa: ASSFEGGPVEQF
v_gene: TRBV19; j_gene: TRBJ2-3; CDR3aa: ASKTYDTDTQY
v_gene: TRBV13; j_gene: TRBJ2-7; CDR3aa: ASSPGSFYEQY